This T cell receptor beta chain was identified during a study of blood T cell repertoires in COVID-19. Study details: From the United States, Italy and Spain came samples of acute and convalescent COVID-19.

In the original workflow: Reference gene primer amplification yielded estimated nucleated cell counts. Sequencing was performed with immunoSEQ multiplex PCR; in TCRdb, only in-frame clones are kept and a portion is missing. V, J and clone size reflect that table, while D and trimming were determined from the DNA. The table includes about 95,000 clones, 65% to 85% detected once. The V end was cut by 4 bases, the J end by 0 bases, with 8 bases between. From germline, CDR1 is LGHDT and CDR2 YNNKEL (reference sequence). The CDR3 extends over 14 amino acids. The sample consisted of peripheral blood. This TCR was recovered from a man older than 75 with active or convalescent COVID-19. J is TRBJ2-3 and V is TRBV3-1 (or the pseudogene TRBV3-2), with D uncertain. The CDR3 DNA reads TGTGCCAGCAGCCCGCAGATGAGCACAGATACGCAGTATTTT. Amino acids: CASSPQMSTDTQYF.